What follows are 31 T cell receptor beta chains derived from one specimen sequenced in a study of blood T cell repertoires in COVID-19. Sequencing used immunoSEQ multiplex PCR; TCRdb keeps in-frame clones, though not all of them. Of under 300,000 clones detected, more than 70% appear once; the ten largest clones hold over 9%. Sequenced input: peripheral blood. The receptor set was obtained from an elderly man with acute or convalescent COVID-19.

The genes are TRBV12-3 or TRBV12-4 and TRBJ1-5, with D perhaps TRBD1 (5 bases). V dropped 5 bases and J dropped 4 bases, with 9 bases sitting between them. The CDR3 has 13 residues. The CDR3 DNA reads TGTGCCAGCAGTGCGGGGACGAATCAGCCCCAGCATTTT. This gives the protein CASSAGTNQPQHF.

The V call is TRBV6-6, the J call TRBJ1-5, with D hard to call. Trimming pared 8 bases from V and 7 bases from J, leaving 15 bases between. The CDR3 consists of 13 residues. From germline, CDR1 is MNHNY and CDR2 SVGAGI (reference sequence). The CDR3 region has the DNA TGTGCCAGCTACACCCCAGCCGGGCAGCCCCAGCATTTT. It encodes CASYTPAGQPQHF.

V gene TRBV6-1 combines with J gene TRBJ2-3, with TRBD2 identical over 12 bases. Germline trimming cut 4 bases from V and 1 base from J; bases unmatched to any gene: 9. This CDR3 region has 18 residues. Germline-derived CDR1 and CDR2 are MNHNS and SASEGT. The CDR3 here is CASSAASGGGRGTDTQYF. In DNA, the CDR3 is TGTGCCAGCAGTGCGGCTAGCGGGGGGGGACGAGGCACAGATACGCAGTATTTT.

This clone was picked up many times. The rearrangement uses TRBV27 and TRBJ2-1; 7 nucleotides match TRBD1. The V and J ends lost 6 bases and 6 bases, in that order; junction bases with no gene match: 23. The CDR3 runs to 19 residues. Looked up from germline, CDR1 is MNHEY and CDR2 is SMNVEV (reference sequence). The CDR3 DNA follows: TGTGCCAGCAGCTCAATACCACCAGGGCCACTGACAGGGATCAATGAGCAGTTCTTC. Protein sequence: CASSSIPPGPLTGINEQFF.

The V and J genes are TRBV3-1 (or the pseudogene TRBV3-2) and TRBJ2-1; 9 nucleotides align to TRBD1. The ends lost 5 bases at V and 7 bases at J; junction bases unmatched: 9. This CDR3 is 15 amino acids long. Germline values: CDR1 LGHDT, CDR2 YNNKEL (reference sequence). CDR3 loop: CASSAQQGAWNEQFF. CDR3 coding DNA: TGTGCCAGCAGCGCCCAACAGGGGGCTTGGAATGAGCAGTTCTTC.

The rearrangement joins TRBV20-1 to TRBJ1-6, with D unclear. This CDR3 has 11 amino acids. V was cut by 3 bases and J by 11 bases, with 8 bases left in between. Germline V gene data show CDR1 as DFQATT and CDR2 as SNEGSKA (reference sequence). DNA of the CDR3: TGCAGTGCTAGTGAGTTAGCACCCCTCCACTTT. Its protein is CSASELAPLHF.

In the case of this clone: One end of the junction is discordant with germline, which a read error may explain. The V and J genes are TRBV7-7 and TRBJ2-2; perhaps TRBD2 as D (5 bases). The CDR3 is made up of 15 amino acids. Germline V gene data show CDR1 as SSHAT and CDR2 as FNYEAQ (reference sequence). In DNA form, the CDR3 reads TGTGCTAGCACCCCGGATAGCGCCTACAGCGGGGAGCTGTTTTTT. Amino acid sequence: CASTPDSAYSGELFF.

The genes are TRBV6-5 and TRBJ1-1; 7 positions agree with TRBD1. From germline, CDR1 is MNHEY and CDR2 SVGAGI. The CDR3 consists of 15 residues. Germline trimming cut 6 bases from V and 1 base from J; bases unmatched to any gene: 8. CDR3 region: CASRAGQDPNTEAFF. The DNA of the CDR3 is TGTGCCAGCAGAGCTGGACAGGACCCGAACACTGAAGCTTTCTTT.

This chain links TRBV10-2 with TRBJ2-7, with TRBD1 identical over 7 bases. CDR3 length equals 15 residues. Trimming cost V 8 bases and J 2 bases; bases outside gene matches: 12. Germline loops: CDR1 WSHSY, CDR2 SAAADI. For the CDR3, the DNA is TGCGCCAGCGGGACCTACAGGGGAGTTCCCTACGAGCAGTACTTC. Its translation: CASGTYRGVPYEQYF.

The chain recombines TRBV6-6 with TRBJ1-1, with 8 nucleotides matching TRBD1. The CDR3 totals 15 residues. J lost 1 base, V lost 7 bases, and 8 bases had no gene match. Germline CDR1 reads MNHNY; CDR2 reads SVGAGI (reference sequence). The CDR3 spells CASTPSGTGNTEAFF. The CDR3 coding sequence is TGTGCCAGCACTCCCTCCGGGACAGGGAACACTGAAGCTTTCTTT.

The chain is built from TRBV4-3 and TRBJ2-3, with a tentative D call TRBD2 (6 bases). Germline V gene data show CDR1 as LGHNA and CDR2 as YSLEER. V was pared by 4 bases and J by 2 bases, with 13 bases between. The CDR3 covers 15 residues. In DNA form, the CDR3 reads TGCGCCAGCAGCCGGAATAGCGGCACCACAGATACGCAGTATTTT. This codes for CASSRNSGTTDTQYF.

This sequence joins TRBV5-5 and TRBJ1-2; 9 bases agree with TRBD1. V lost 3 bases and J lost 4; bases outside the gene matches: 7. Germline V gene sequence: CDR1 SGHKS, CDR2 YYEKEE (reference sequence). The CDR3 totals 15 residues. The CDR3 loop reads CASSYTGGAFYGYTF. For the CDR3, the DNA is TGTGCCAGCAGCTATACAGGGGGCGCGTTCTATGGCTACACCTTC.

V gene TRBV2 combines with J gene TRBJ2-5, with 11 bases aligning to TRBD2. The CDR3 is 13 amino acids. The germline CDR1 and CDR2 sequences are SNHLY and FYNNEI. J gave up 8 bases and V 8 bases, and 7 bases lay outside the gene matches. The CDR3 coding sequence is TGTGCCAGCCTTTTAGCGGGGGGGGTAACCCAGTACTTC. Translating gives CASLLAGGVTQYF. The whole variable domain, remainder taken from reference TRBV2 and TRBJ2-5, is EPEVTQTPSHQVTQMGQEVILRCVPISNHLYFYWYRQILGQKVEFLVSFYNNEISEKSEIFDDQFSVERPDGSNFTLKIRSTKLEDSAMYFCASLLAGGVTQYFGPGTRLLVL.

V is TRBV19 and J is TRBJ1-2; maybe TRBD1 (6 bases). Trimming cost V 5 bases and J 8 bases, with 15 bases left between them. The germline gives CDR1 LNHDA, CDR2 SQIVND (reference sequence). The CDR3 runs 13 residues. The CDR3 bases are TGTGCCAGTAGTCCCGAGGGGGTTAGAGGCTACACCTTC. Translating gives CASSPEGVRGYTF.

This rearrangement joins TRBV2 to TRBJ2-7; 8 nucleotides line up with TRBD1. The V and J ends lost 0 bases and 3 bases, in that order; junction bases with no gene match: 10. CDR3 length equals 17 residues. Looked up from germline, CDR1 is SNHLY and CDR2 is FYNNEI. CDR3 residues: CASSEAPTGAVGYEQYF. In DNA form, the CDR3 reads TGTGCCAGCAGTGAAGCACCGACAGGGGCGGTAGGCTACGAGCAGTACTTC.

The V call is TRBV25-1, the J call TRBJ1-4; the match to TRBD1 covers 10 bases. J gave up 8 bases and V 3 bases, and 6 bases lay outside the gene matches. This CDR3 is 15 amino acids long. Per germline, CDR1 MGHDK and CDR2 SYGVNS. The CDR3 reads CASSEGQGLGEKLFF. The CDR3 DNA follows: TGTGCCAGCAGTGAGGGACAGGGGCTGGGGGAAAAACTGTTTTTT.

CDR3 sequence reads: CASSRGQANPSPLHF. The CDR3 region has the DNA TGTGCCAGCAGCCGGGGACAGGCAAACCCCTCACCCCTCCACTTT. This rearrangement joins TRBV5-5 to TRBJ1-6; 8 positions agree with TRBD1. Germline V CDR1 and CDR2: SGHKS, YYEKEE (reference sequence). Unmatched junction bases numbered 10, after V lost 4 bases and J lost 10 bases. CDR3 length: 15 residues. The variable domain in full, completed from reference TRBV5-5 and TRBJ1-6, reads DAGVTQSPTHLIKTRGQQVTLRCSPISGHKSVSWYQQVLGQGPQFIFQYYEKEERGRGNFPDRFSARQFPNYSSELNVNALLLGDSALYLCASSRGQANPSPLHFGNGTRLTVT.

The rearrangement uses TRBV5-6 and TRBJ2-7; the D gene is possibly TRBD2 (5 bases). CDR3 length: 15 residues. CDR1 and CDR2 from the germline V gene are SGHDT and YYEEEE. V shed 0 bases and J shed 7 bases, with 17 bases lying between them. The CDR3, as DNA: TGTGCCAGCAGCTTGGCGTTGACGGGGATAGGGGAGCAGTACTTC. It specifies CASSLALTGIGEQYF. Looking up the rest from reference TRBV5-6 and TRBJ2-7 gives the full variable domain: DAGVTQSPTHLIKTRGQQVTLRCSPKSGHDTVSWYQQALGQGPQFIFQYYEEEERQRGNFPDRFSGHQFPNYSSELNVNALLLGDSALYLCASSLALTGIGEQYFGPGTRLTVT.

The chain is built from TRBV5-5 and TRBJ2-2; TRBD1 matches at 7 bases. In germline, CDR1 is SGHKS, CDR2 YYEKEE (reference sequence). This CDR3 is 15 amino acids long. The V gene end was trimmed by 3 bases and the J gene end by 7 bases; junction bases not matched to a gene: 9. DNA of the CDR3: TGTGCCAGCAGCTCCCGACAGGGTCAGGTCGGGGAGCTGTTTTTT. This translates into CASSSRQGQVGELFF.

This chain joins TRBV2 and TRBJ1-4, with D unresolved. The germline V gene has CDR1 SNHLY and CDR2 FYNNEI. V was clipped by 3 bases and J by 0 bases, with 8 bases between them. The CDR3 contains 15 residues. CDR3 protein: CASSEEGATNEKLFF. DNA for the CDR3: TGTGCCAGCAGTGAGGAAGGAGCAACTAATGAAAAACTGTTTTTT.

The chain has TRBV10-3 and TRBJ1-4; D gene unclear. Germline V lookup: CDR1 ENHRY, CDR2 SYGVKD. CDR3 size: 13 residues. Trimming pared 10 bases from V and 0 bases from J, leaving 9 bases between. The CDR3 sequence is CATTVSTNEKLFF. The CDR3 DNA reads as TGTGCCACTACAGTTTCAACTAATGAAAAACTGTTTTTT.

This chain uses TRBV3-1 (or the pseudogene TRBV3-2) with TRBJ1-2; 7 bases agree with TRBD1. This CDR3 region has 13 residues. Trimming cost V 4 bases and J 6 bases; bases outside gene matches: 5. Germline values: CDR1 LGHDT, CDR2 YNNKEL (reference sequence). The CDR3 loop is CASSPLGTDGYTF. DNA for the CDR3: TGTGCCAGCAGCCCGCTCGGGACAGATGGCTACACCTTC.

V gene TRBV9 combines with J gene TRBJ2-6, with a weak D call TRBD1 (5 bases). Trimming took off 4 bases at V and 4 bases at J, with 12 bases between the two ends. Germline CDR1 SGDLS, CDR2 YYNGEE. There are 15 residues in the CDR3. CDR3 coding DNA: TGTGCCAGCAGCCCCCGGTGGGGCGGGGCCAACGTCCTGACTTTC. This codes for CASSPRWGGANVLTF.

V usage is TRBV12-3 or TRBV12-4 and J usage is TRBJ2-7; no reliable D call. This CDR3 is built from 13 residues. V gave up 2 bases and J gave up 1 base, with 6 bases separating them. The CDR3: CASSLPPSYEQYF. In DNA form, the CDR3 reads TGTGCCAGCAGTTTACCCCCGTCCTACGAGCAGTACTTC.

The CDR3 spells CASSPPSGKTGELFF. The CDR3 DNA is TGTGCCAGCAGTCCGCCCTCAGGGAAAACCGGGGAGCTGTTTTTT. The V gene is TRBV2, the J gene TRBJ2-2; D possibly corresponds to TRBD1 (5 bases). The CDR3 covers 15 residues. Germline V gene sequence: CDR1 SNHLY, CDR2 FYNNEI. Trimming pared 5 bases from V and 5 bases from J, leaving 15 bases between.

The J gene is TRBJ2-3, the V gene TRBV2; weak D call: TRBD2 (6 bases). Germline V lookup: CDR1 SNHLY, CDR2 FYNNEI. The length of the CDR3 is 13 residues. Trimming cost V 4 bases and J 5 bases, with 10 bases left between them. Here the CDR3 DNA reads TGTGCCAGCAGTGGCTGGGGAGGAGATACGCAGTATTTT. Translating it yields CASSGWGGDTQYF.

J is TRBJ2-3 and V is TRBV4-3; D unclear. Looked up from germline, CDR1 is LGHNA and CDR2 is YSLEER. Trimming removed 0 bases at V and 0 bases at J, with 7 bases between. This CDR3 comprises 15 residues. CDR3 region: CASSQDMRSTDTQYF. The CDR3 nucleotides are TGCGCCAGCAGCCAAGATATGCGTAGCACAGATACGCAGTATTTT.

This clone was seen only a few times. This sequence joins TRBV19 and TRBJ1-5, with D unresolved. CDR3 length: 14 residues. V gave up 7 bases and J gave up 0 bases, with 10 bases separating them. Germline V gene data show CDR1 as LNHDA and CDR2 as SQIVND (reference sequence). The CDR3 nucleotides read TGTGCCAGTACGAGAGTGATTAGCAATCAGCCCCAGCATTTT. Residues: CASTRVISNQPQHF. Complete variable domain (other parts from reference TRBV19 and TRBJ1-5): DGGITQSPKYLFRKEGQNVTLSCEQNLNHDAMYWYRQDPGQGLRLIYYSQIVNDFQKGDIAEGYSVSREKKESFPLTVTSAQKNPTAFYLCASTRVISNQPQHFGDGTRLSIL.

V is TRBV7-9 and J is TRBJ1-2; D gene unclear. Germline values: CDR1 SEHNR, CDR2 FQNEAQ (reference sequence). This CDR3 spans 16 amino acids. With 1 base removed from V and 1 base from J, the gap between germline ends came to 13 bases. CDR3 protein: CASSLGGSNVNYGYTF. CDR3 DNA sequence: TGTGCCAGCAGCTTAGGAGGCAGTAACGTTAACTATGGCTACACCTTC.

The chain joins TRBV7-2 to TRBJ2-2; 8 positions agree with TRBD1. The CDR3 sequence is 14 residues long. The V and J ends lost 5 bases and 8 bases, in that order; junction bases with no gene match: 7. The germline gives CDR1 SGHTA, CDR2 FQGNSA. The CDR3 nucleotides are TGTGCCAGCAGCGTGGACAGGGTCATGGGGGAGCTGTTTTTT. Protein product: CASSVDRVMGELFF.

The chain links TRBV12-3 or TRBV12-4 to TRBJ2-1; D might be TRBD1 (5 bases). The V gene lost 5 bases and the J gene lost 9 bases, with 14 bases spanning the gap. The CDR3 is 13 residues long. CDR3: CASSEQDIREQFF. Written as DNA, the CDR3 is TGTGCCAGCAGTGAACAGGATATTCGTGAGCAGTTCTTC.